These 30 T cell receptor beta chains were sequenced from one sample in a study of cytomegalovirus exposure and HLA in healthy donors. In the PCR, 60 Vbeta and 13 Jbeta primers were used. The assay was immunoSEQ multiplex PCR, and TCRdb's table has in-frame clones only and misses some. The sample has 130,000 to 150,000 clones; 80% are singletons. Material: PBMCs. The receptors derive from a male donor in good health and CMV-seropositive.

This clone was detected once. The chain uses TRBV2 and TRBJ2-3; the match to TRBD2 covers 8 bases. V lost 6 bases, J lost 2 bases, and 10 bases stayed unmatched. Germline V gene lookup returns CDR1 SNHLY and CDR2 FYNNEI. CDR3 length: 16 amino acids. CDR3 loop: CASRASGLVVTDTQYF. CDR3 DNA: TGTGCCAGCAGAGCATCGGGACTAGTGGTCACAGATACGCAGTATTTT.

This clone was observed a handful of times. The gene calls are TRBV11-3 and TRBJ1-3; 9 positions match TRBD1. From germline, CDR1 is SGHNT and CDR2 YENEEA. After removal of 6 bases from V and 3 bases from J, the junction contained 12 bases not matched to a gene. CDR3 length: 17 residues. CDR3 sequence: CASRGSRDRVGGNTIYF. The CDR3 DNA follows: TGTGCCAGCAGGGGATCCCGGGACAGGGTCGGTGGAAACACCATATATTTT.

This rearrangement joins TRBV7-9 to TRBJ1-1; D is possibly TRBD1 (6 bases). This CDR3 spans 11 amino acids. V lost 7 bases to trimming and J lost 3 bases, with 6 bases between them. Germline assignment: CDR1 SEHNR and CDR2 FQNEAQ (reference sequence). The CDR3 sequence: CASNRDTEAFF. CDR3 nucleotides: TGTGCCAGCAACAGGGACACTGAAGCTTTCTTT.

The rearrangement uses TRBV7-9 and TRBJ2-7; 7 bases line up with TRBD1. CDR3 length: 18 amino acids. V shed 0 bases and J 0 bases; nucleotides not matched to a gene: 11. CDR1 is SEHNR and CDR2 is FQNEAQ in the germline V gene (reference sequence). Written as DNA, the CDR3 is TGTGCCAGCAGCTTAGCTTCTCGAGGGACAGCCCTCTCCTACGAGCAGTACTTC. Protein product: CASSLASRGTALSYEQYF.

The chain recombines TRBV6-5 with TRBJ1-4; 7 nucleotides line up with TRBD1. V lost 8 bases to trimming and J lost 11 bases; unmatched junction nucleotides: 11. The CDR3 runs to 13 residues. The germline CDR1 and CDR2 sequences are MNHEY and SVGAGI. CDR3 nucleotides: TGTGCCAGCCAAAGAGGAAACAGGGGCAAACTGTTTTTT. Amino acid sequence: CASQRGNRGKLFF.

This sequence joins TRBV6-5 and TRBJ2-5; D is ambiguous. Germline V gene sequence: CDR1 MNHEY, CDR2 SVGAGI. This CDR3 spans 12 amino acids. V dropped 5 bases and J dropped 7 bases, with 11 bases sitting between them. CDR3 amino acids: CASSPELRTQYF. The CDR3 bases are TGTGCCAGCAGTCCCGAGTTGAGGACCCAGTACTTC.

The chain carries TRBV27 and TRBJ2-5; 11 bases map to TRBD2. Germline loops: CDR1 MNHEY, CDR2 SMNVEV (reference sequence). J gave up 4 bases and V 5 bases, and 15 bases lay outside the gene matches. This CDR3 is built from 18 residues. The CDR3 here is CASSTLSGRAGIAETQYF. The CDR3 DNA sequence: TGTGCCAGCAGTACCCTTAGCGGGAGGGCCGGAATCGCAGAGACCCAGTACTTC.

The chain has TRBV6-1 and TRBJ2-2, with D perhaps TRBD2 (5 bases). In germline, CDR1 is MNHNS, CDR2 SASEGT. The CDR3 runs 15 residues. The V and J ends lost 6 bases and 2 bases respectively, with 13 bases between them. CDR3 in DNA: TGTGCCAGCAGCGTGAGTCTAGCCAACACCGGGGAGCTGTTTTTT. Residues: CASSVSLANTGELFF.

In this sample, this clone turned up a few times. This rearrangement joins TRBV7-2 to TRBJ2-3, with D maybe TRBD2 (5 bases). Germline CDR1 reads SGHTA; CDR2 reads FQGNSA. This CDR3 has 16 amino acids. Deletions cut 1 base from V and 6 bases from J, with 17 bases between. DNA of the CDR3: TGTGCCAGCAGCTTAGAAGGGAAACGGGGAGTGGATACGCAGTATTTT. The encoded protein is CASSLEGKRGVDTQYF.

V and J are TRBV29-1 and TRBJ1-1; D is unresolved. CDR1 is SQVTM and CDR2 is ANQGSEA in the germline V gene. The CDR3 has 12 amino acids. Deletions cut 8 bases from V and 4 bases from J, with 14 bases between. As DNA, the CDR3 is TGCAGCTCTGAGGCAGTTACCACTGAAGCTTTCTTT. It yields the protein CSSEAVTTEAFF.

This chain joins TRBV25-1 and TRBJ2-3; 12 nucleotides align to TRBD2. The germline V gene has CDR1 MGHDK and CDR2 SYGVNS. The length of the CDR3 is 15 residues. V dropped 5 bases and J dropped 4; count of bases not matched to a gene: 4. The CDR3: CASSRTSGVPDTQYF. Here the CDR3 DNA reads TGTGCCAGCAGTCGGACTAGCGGGGTCCCAGATACGCAGTATTTT.

The V call is TRBV4-2, the J call TRBJ2-3; TRBD2 matches 14 bases. The CDR3 extends over 17 amino acids. The germline CDR1 and CDR2 sequences are LGHNA and YNFKEQ. V trimming: 3 bases; J trimming: 3 bases; junction bases outside the gene matches: 5. CDR3 loop: CASSHGTSGGGTDTQYF. As DNA, the CDR3 is TGTGCCAGCAGCCATGGGACTAGCGGGGGAGGAACAGATACGCAGTATTTT.

This chain joins TRBV10-3 and TRBJ1-1; no reliable D call. The CDR3 loop spans 15 amino acids. Trimming took 0 bases from V and 11 from J, leaving 19 bases between them. Germline assignment: CDR1 ENHRY and CDR2 SYGVKD. CDR3 sequence reads: CAISESDRGQPRAFF. Written as DNA, the CDR3 is TGTGCCATCAGTGAGTCGGATCGGGGTCAGCCGAGGGCTTTCTTT.

The chain employs TRBV25-1 and TRBJ2-7; weak D call: TRBD1 (6 bases). The germline V and J ends were trimmed by 3 bases and 10 bases, with 13 bases remaining between them. Germline V gene data show CDR1 as MGHDK and CDR2 as SYGVNS. CDR3 size: 12 residues. The CDR3 nucleotides are TGTGCCAGCAGTGACTCCCCAGGGGTACAGTACTTC. Translating it yields CASSDSPGVQYF.

The chain carries TRBV4-1 and TRBJ2-1, with 9 bases aligning to TRBD2. This CDR3 contains 16 residues. The germline V gene encodes CDR1 MGHRA and CDR2 YSYEKL. With V trimmed by 0 bases and J by 9 bases, 9 bases remained unmatched. The CDR3 reads CASSQERRGGIIEQFF. The CDR3 DNA follows: TGCGCCAGCAGCCAAGAACGGCGGGGGGGCATTATTGAGCAGTTCTTC.

This clone was seen only once. The chain is built from TRBV18 and TRBJ2-7; TRBD2 matches at 10 bases. CDR3 length: 14 amino acids. With V trimmed by 2 bases and J by 4 bases, 2 bases remained unmatched. Germline CDR1 and CDR2: KGHSH and LQKENI. CDR3: CASSPDSGGYEQYF. DNA for the CDR3: TGTGCCAGCTCACCAGATAGCGGGGGGTACGAGCAGTACTTC.

The sample holds one count of this clone. V is TRBV7-2 and J is TRBJ1-5, with a possible D match to TRBD1 (5 bases). Germline CDR1 reads SGHTA; CDR2 reads FQGNSA. The CDR3 loop spans 16 amino acids. Trimming took off 10 bases at V and 0 bases at J, with 19 bases between the two ends. The CDR3: CATSGSHYYSNQPQHF. The CDR3 nucleotides are TGTGCCACCTCAGGGTCCCACTATTATAGCAATCAGCCCCAGCATTTT.

V and J are TRBV11-3 and TRBJ2-1; TRBD2 is a possible D gene (5 bases). V lost 3 bases and J 4 bases, leaving 7 bases between the germline ends. Per germline, CDR1 SGHNT and CDR2 YENEEA. The CDR3 extends over 13 amino acids. The CDR3 sequence: CASSLSGYNEQFF. The CDR3 nucleotides read TGTGCCAGCAGCTTGAGCGGTTACAATGAGCAGTTCTTC.

The gene calls are TRBV19 and TRBJ1-2; 8 nucleotides agree with TRBD1. This CDR3 is 14 amino acids long. V shed 3 bases, J shed 3 bases, and the junction held 3 bases outside the gene matches. The V gene's germline CDR1 is LNHDA and CDR2 SQIVND (reference sequence). The CDR3 is CASSIQGADYGYTF. DNA for the CDR3: TGTGCCAGTAGTATTCAGGGGGCGGACTATGGCTACACCTTC.

This sequence joins TRBV19 and TRBJ2-3; possibly TRBD2 for D (5 bases). The CDR3 consists of 13 residues. Germline V gives CDR1 LNHDA, CDR2 SQIVND (reference sequence). Trimming cost V 3 bases and J 7 bases, with 11 bases left between them. The CDR3 nucleotides are TGTGCCAGTAGTATCAACGCGGGTTATACGCAGTATTTT. Its translation is CASSINAGYTQYF.

V and J are TRBV7-6 and TRBJ2-1, with D unresolved. The CDR3 runs 15 residues. Germline CDR1 reads SGHVS; CDR2 reads FNYEAQ. The V gene lost 2 bases and the J gene lost 4 bases, with 12 bases spanning the gap. CDR3 sequence reads: CASSLNSELYNEQFF. The CDR3 DNA reads TGTGCCAGCAGCTTAAACTCTGAGCTATACAATGAGCAGTTCTTC.

The chain recombines TRBV6-5 with TRBJ1-1, with D unclear. The CDR3 loop spans 14 amino acids. V was pared by 0 bases and J by 2 bases, with 7 bases between. In germline, CDR1 is MNHEY, CDR2 SVGAGI. The DNA for the CDR3 is TGTGCCAGCAGTTACTCGGAGAGCAACACTGAAGCTTTCTTT. Translating gives CASSYSESNTEAFF.

The V call is TRBV18, the J call TRBJ2-2; maybe TRBD1 (6 bases). The CDR3 extends over 15 amino acids. Trimming cost V 3 bases and J 2 bases, with 10 bases left between them. Germline loops: CDR1 KGHSH, CDR2 LQKENI. CDR3 nucleotide sequence: TGTGCCAGCTCACCTCGGGACATCAACACCGGGGAGCTGTTTTTT. The encoded protein is CASSPRDINTGELFF.

This rearrangement joins TRBV11-3 to TRBJ2-7, with TRBD1 matching over 7 bases. The V gene's germline CDR1 is SGHNT and CDR2 YENEEA. The CDR3 sequence is 15 residues long. V lost 5 bases, J lost 1 base, and 8 bases stayed unmatched. The CDR3 nucleotides are TGTGCCAGCAGCCCAGGACAGGCTGGTTCCTACGAGCAGTACTTC. This gives the protein CASSPGQAGSYEQYF.

This clone occurred once. This sequence joins TRBV30 and TRBJ1-1, with D uncertain. CDR1 GTSNPN and CDR2 SVGIG come from the germline V gene (reference sequence). The V end lost 1 base, the J end lost 6 bases, and 12 bases lay between the germline ends. The length of the CDR3 is 13 residues. The CDR3 region is CAWSARLGSEAFF. CDR3 sequence (DNA): TGTGCCTGGAGTGCCCGCCTCGGGTCTGAAGCTTTCTTT.

V is TRBV30 and J is TRBJ1-4; 7 nucleotides align to TRBD1. CDR3 length equals 12 residues. V was clipped by 3 bases and J by 5 bases; unmatched bases: 0. The germline V gene encodes CDR1 GTSNPN and CDR2 SVGIG (reference sequence). The CDR3 sequence is CAWRQGNEKLFF. In DNA form, the CDR3 reads TGTGCCTGGAGACAGGGGAATGAAAAACTGTTTTTT.

Note on this clone: Other DNA sequences in the sample encode the same CDR3. V usage is TRBV6-6 and J usage is TRBJ1-1, with 10 bases identical to TRBD1. Germline loops: CDR1 MNHNY, CDR2 SVGAGI (reference sequence). With V trimmed by 4 bases and J by 2 bases, 4 bases remained unmatched. This CDR3 region has 15 residues. The CDR3 loop reads CASSLGQGFNTEAFF. The CDR3 region has the DNA TGTGCCAGCAGTTTGGGACAGGGGTTTAACACTGAAGCTTTCTTT.

V usage is TRBV5-8 and J usage is TRBJ2-4; D ambiguous. The CDR3 is 12 residues long. Per the germline V gene, CDR1 is SGHTS and CDR2 is YDEGEE. Between the trimmed V and J ends, which lost 4 bases and 4 bases, there was a span of 6 bases. The CDR3, as DNA: TGTGCCAGCAGCATCCATAAAAACATTCAGTACTTC. Amino acids: CASSIHKNIQYF.

The gene calls are TRBV4-1 and TRBJ2-3, with D hard to call. Germline assignment: CDR1 MGHRA and CDR2 YSYEKL. V dropped 0 bases and J dropped 4 bases, with 8 bases sitting between them. This CDR3 has 14 residues. The CDR3 loop is CASSQDVGADTQYF. The DNA of the CDR3 is TGCGCCAGCAGCCAAGATGTCGGAGCAGATACGCAGTATTTT.

This clone appeared a single time. The genes are TRBV7-9 and TRBJ1-4; unclear D gene. There are 13 residues in the CDR3. Looked up from germline, CDR1 is SEHNR and CDR2 is FQNEAQ (reference sequence). Trimming left V 4 bases short and J 10 bases short, with 13 bases between. The CDR3 DNA reads as TGTGCCAGCAGCTCGGACGGGGAAGGAAAACTGTTTTTT. It encodes CASSSDGEGKLFF.